The 30 T cell receptor beta chains reported below all come from one sample, sequenced in a study of blood T cell repertoires in COVID-19. Generated by immunoSEQ multiplex PCR, the TCRdb table keeps only in-frame clones and is missing some. The sample shows 300,000 to 450,000 clones, 88% of them seen only once. The sample taken for sequencing was PBMCs or T cells enriched from blood (not recorded which). The receptors were gathered from a woman in her thirties who had been exposed to COVID-19.

This clone was picked up one time. The V and J genes are TRBV7-6 and TRBJ1-4, with 10 positions matching TRBD1. With 2 bases clipped from V and 6 bases from J, the junction kept 6 bases outside the gene matches. CDR3 length: 16 residues. Germline-derived CDR1 and CDR2 are SGHVS and FNYEAQ. CDR3 in amino acids: CASSLSPGQGDEKLFF. DNA for the CDR3: TGTGCCAGCAGCTTATCCCCCGGACAGGGGGATGAAAAACTGTTTTTT.

The rearrangement links TRBV5-4 to TRBJ2-7; the D gene is possibly TRBD1 (6 bases). CDR1 and CDR2 (germline): SGHNT, YYREEE (reference sequence). V was shortened by 6 bases and J by 2 bases, with 12 bases between the two germline ends. The CDR3 is 13 residues long. The DNA of the CDR3 is TGTGCCAGCACCGTGGACAGCACCTACGAGCAGTACTTC. Translating it yields CASTVDSTYEQYF.

The V gene is TRBV5-1, the J gene TRBJ1-5; D gene uncertain. There are 20 residues in the CDR3. Trimming removed 2 bases at V and 0 bases at J, with 24 bases between. CDR1 is SGHRS, CDR2 YFSETQ, per germline. This chain's CDR3 is CASSLNRKFGRGNSNQPQHF. CDR3 nucleotide sequence: TGCGCCAGCAGCTTAAATCGAAAATTCGGCCGGGGAAATAGCAATCAGCCCCAGCATTTT.

The genes are TRBV4-2 and TRBJ2-3; 9 nucleotides line up with TRBD2. The junction had 5 bases not matched to a gene; V was cut back by 0 bases and J by 4 bases. This CDR3 is 16 amino acids long. Germline CDR1 reads LGHNA; CDR2 reads YNFKEQ. CDR3 sequence: CASSQDGGRAADTQYF. As DNA, the CDR3 is TGTGCCAGCAGCCAAGATGGCGGGAGGGCCGCAGATACGCAGTATTTT.

The genes are TRBV3-1 (or the pseudogene TRBV3-2) and TRBJ2-3; 12 bases line up with TRBD2. CDR1 is LGHDT and CDR2 is YNNKEL in the germline V gene (reference sequence). CDR3 length equals 19 residues. J gave up 0 bases and V 2 bases, and 9 bases lay outside the gene matches. The CDR3 region has the DNA TGTGCCAGCAGCCAAAAGGGACTAGCGGGCGCCCCTAGCACAGATACGCAGTATTTT. It translates to CASSQKGLAGAPSTDTQYF.

The chain uses TRBV12-3 or TRBV12-4 and TRBJ1-5, with D perhaps TRBD1 (6 bases). There are 13 residues in the CDR3. Trimming removed 5 bases at V and 5 bases at J, with 10 bases between. CDR3 protein: CASSGQTYQPQHF. CDR3 DNA sequence: TGTGCCAGCAGTGGACAGACTTATCAGCCCCAGCATTTT.

The V gene is TRBV28, the J gene TRBJ1-2, with D perhaps matching TRBD1 (5 bases). Germline CDR1 is MDHEN and CDR2 is SYDVKM. This CDR3 spans 15 amino acids. Trimming shortened V by 0 bases and J by 4 bases, and 12 bases separated the two germline ends. In DNA form, the CDR3 reads TGTGCCAGCAGTTTATGGGCAGGGATGGGCTATGGCTACACCTTC. Amino acids: CASSLWAGMGYGYTF.

The chain couples TRBV13 to TRBJ2-7; 9 bases agree with TRBD2. The CDR3 extends over 15 amino acids. Germline trimming cut 6 bases from V and 4 bases from J; bases unmatched to any gene: 10. Germline CDR1 PRHDT, CDR2 FYEKMQ (reference sequence). CDR3 residues: CASRILSGRGYEQYF. The DNA for the CDR3 is TGTGCCAGCAGGATCCTTAGCGGGAGAGGTTACGAGCAGTACTTC.

The chain couples TRBV19 to TRBJ1-2, with 8 bases matching TRBD1. In germline, CDR1 is LNHDA, CDR2 SQIVND (reference sequence). With 3 bases clipped from V and 4 bases from J, the junction kept 4 bases outside the gene matches. This CDR3 is built from 14 residues. In DNA form, the CDR3 reads TGTGCCAGTAGTATTGCGGGACAGGTCTATGGCTACACCTTC. Protein product: CASSIAGQVYGYTF. The entire variable domain, with the rest obtained from reference TRBV19 and TRBJ1-2, is as follows: DGGITQSPKYLFRKEGQNVTLSCEQNLNHDAMYWYRQDPGQGLRLIYYSQIVNDFQKGDIAEGYSVSREKKESFPLTVTSAQKNPTAFYLCASSIAGQVYGYTFGSGTRLTVV.

V is TRBV27 and J is TRBJ1-1, with 7 bases matching TRBD1. CDR3 length: 10 residues. Germline V gene lookup returns CDR1 MNHEY and CDR2 SMNVEV (reference sequence). The junction had 5 bases not matched to a gene; V was cut back by 10 bases and J by 9 bases. CDR3 nucleotides: TGTGCCAACCCAGGGGGAAAAGCTTTCTTT. It translates to CANPGGKAFF.

This clone was counted once. The chain employs TRBV24-1 and TRBJ2-1; no definite D call. The CDR3 length is 14 residues. Looked up from germline, CDR1 is KGHDR and CDR2 is SFDVKD. Trimming stripped 4 bases from V and 4 bases from J, with 10 bases between. The CDR3 sequence is CATSEARGYNEQFF. The CDR3 nucleotides are TGTGCCACCAGTGAAGCTAGAGGATACAATGAGCAGTTCTTC.

The genes are TRBV27 and TRBJ2-1; 11 nucleotides agree with TRBD2. CDR1 is MNHEY, CDR2 SMNVEV, per germline (reference sequence). The J segment lost 0 bases and the V segment lost 0 bases, leaving 7 bases of the junction unmatched. The CDR3 covers 19 residues. The CDR3 reads CASSLSPLAGGSSYNEQFF. The CDR3 bases are TGTGCCAGCAGTTTATCCCCGCTAGCGGGAGGAAGCTCCTACAATGAGCAGTTCTTC.

This sequence joins TRBV4-2 and TRBJ2-1; D may be TRBD1 (6 bases). This CDR3 comprises 16 residues. V was cut by 0 bases and J by 2 bases, with 11 bases left in between. Germline loops: CDR1 LGHNA, CDR2 YNFKEQ. The CDR3 DNA is TGTGCCAGCAGCCAAGATCCAGGGGTGACCTACAATGAGCAGTTCTTC. Translated, it gives CASSQDPGVTYNEQFF.

This clone was counted once. V usage is TRBV5-1 and J usage is TRBJ2-1; the match to TRBD1 covers 8 bases. CDR3 length: 13 amino acids. The V segment lost 1 base and the J segment 8 bases; nucleotides outside the gene matches: 2. Germline V CDR1 and CDR2: SGHRS, YFSETQ. The CDR3 sequence: CASSLSDRDEQFF. The CDR3 DNA is TGCGCCAGCAGCTTGTCGGACAGGGATGAGCAGTTCTTC. The full variable domain, with the rest looked up from reference TRBV5-1 and TRBJ2-1, is KAGVTQTPRYLIKTRGQQVTLSCSPISGHRSVSWYQQTPGQGLQFLFEYFSETQRNKGNFPGRFSGRQFSNSRSEMNVSTLELGDSALYLCASSLSDRDEQFFGPGTRLTVL.

The chain recombines TRBV28 with TRBJ2-1, with 10 nucleotides matching TRBD2. The CDR3 has 14 residues. The ends lost 2 bases at V and 7 bases at J; junction bases unmatched: 2. Germline CDR1 is MDHEN and CDR2 is SYDVKM. For the CDR3, the DNA is TGTGCCAGCAGTTTACTAGCGGGAGCAAATGAGCAGTTCTTC. Protein: CASSLLAGANEQFF.

The chain employs TRBV7-9 and TRBJ1-3; D perhaps matches TRBD1 (5 bases). Trimming cost V 0 bases and J 4 bases, with 10 bases left between them. The CDR3 runs 15 residues. The germline CDR1 and CDR2 sequences are SEHNR and FQNEAQ (reference sequence). The CDR3 loop is CASSLASKGGNTIYF. The CDR3 nucleotides are TGTGCCAGCAGCTTAGCGTCCAAGGGGGGAAACACCATATATTTT.

This rearrangement joins TRBV3-1 (or the pseudogene TRBV3-2) to TRBJ2-1; the D gene is possibly TRBD2 (6 bases). CDR3 length equals 17 residues. Germline V gene data show CDR1 as LGHDT and CDR2 as YNNKEL (reference sequence). Trimming removed 1 base from V and 3 bases from J, with 16 bases in between. In nucleotides, the CDR3 is TGTGCCAGCAGCCAAGTTCTCGGGAGCGCCCTCTACAATGAGCAGTTCTTC. Protein sequence: CASSQVLGSALYNEQFF.

The chain couples TRBV6-5 to TRBJ2-7; 7 nucleotides agree with TRBD1. With 10 bases clipped from V and 6 bases from J, the junction kept 18 bases outside the gene matches. The CDR3 runs 15 residues. Germline assignment: CDR1 MNHEY and CDR2 SVGAGI. CDR3 DNA: TGTGCCACCACTCAACCGGGACAGCGGTCGGGCGAGCAGTACTTC. Translating it yields CATTQPGQRSGEQYF.

This clone was seen more than once but under ten times. The V and J genes are TRBV10-3 and TRBJ2-7; possibly TRBD1 for D (6 bases). This CDR3 is built from 13 residues. Between the trimmed V and J ends, which lost 7 bases and 5 bases, there was a span of 15 bases. Germline V gene sequence: CDR1 ENHRY, CDR2 SYGVKD. The CDR3 DNA follows: TGTGCCATCACCAGACAGGAGTCGAACGAGCAGTACTTC. It translates to CAITRQESNEQYF.

The chain employs TRBV19 and TRBJ2-1, with D maybe TRBD2 (5 bases). The CDR3 sequence is 16 residues long. CDR1 and CDR2 (germline): LNHDA, SQIVND (reference sequence). Trimming stripped 1 base from V and 3 bases from J, with 13 bases between. CDR3 protein: CASSIGVGVGYNEQFF. The CDR3 bases are TGTGCCAGTAGTATAGGAGTGGGAGTGGGCTACAATGAGCAGTTCTTC.

V is TRBV19 and J is TRBJ2-1; 12 bases agree with TRBD2. V dropped 4 bases and J dropped 9; count of bases not matched to a gene: 16. In germline, CDR1 is LNHDA, CDR2 SQIVND (reference sequence). The CDR3 has 18 amino acids. CDR3 nucleotide sequence: TGTGCCAGTAGTAGGCCCCTAAGACTAGCGGGAGAACGGGCTGAGCAGTTCTTC. It codes for CASSRPLRLAGERAEQFF.

The chain combines TRBV5-1 with TRBJ2-7; D remains unclear. Trimming took 0 bases from V and 3 from J, leaving 10 bases between them. The CDR3 consists of 14 residues. Germline V gene lookup returns CDR1 SGHRS and CDR2 YFSETQ. CDR3 DNA sequence: TGCGCCAGCAGCTTGGCGGTCCGAAACTACGAGCAGTACTTC. This gives the protein CASSLAVRNYEQYF.

J is TRBJ2-1 and V is TRBV6-4, with 13 positions matching TRBD2. CDR3 length: 16 amino acids. V lost 5 bases and J lost 6; bases outside the gene matches: 7. Germline V gene sequence: CDR1 MRHNA, CDR2 SNTAGT. CDR3 region: CASSRTSGSGGNEQFF. The CDR3 DNA reads TGTGCCAGCAGTAGGACTAGCGGGAGCGGAGGCAATGAGCAGTTCTTC.

The V and J genes are TRBV6-6 and TRBJ1-2, with 7 nucleotides matching TRBD1. The germline V gene has CDR1 MNHNY and CDR2 SVGAGI (reference sequence). The CDR3 sequence is 14 residues long. J gave up 1 base and V 5 bases, and 4 bases lay outside the gene matches. The CDR3 coding sequence is TGTGCCAGCAGTAAGGGACAGAATAACTATGGCTACACCTTC. Its translation is CASSKGQNNYGYTF.

The chain recombines TRBV2 with TRBJ1-4; possible D gene TRBD1, 5 bases. V was trimmed by 3 bases and J by 6 bases, leaving 17 bases between them. The CDR3 has 16 amino acids. Germline lookup yields CDR1 SNHLY and CDR2 FYNNEI. CDR3: CASSDLWGRADEKLFF. For the CDR3, the DNA is TGTGCCAGCAGTGATCTTTGGGGCCGGGCGGATGAAAAACTGTTTTTT.

This clone occurred once. The V call is TRBV30, the J call TRBJ1-2; weak D call: TRBD1 (5 bases). This CDR3 contains 13 residues. The germline V and J ends were trimmed by 4 bases and 7 bases, with 16 bases remaining between them. Germline V lookup: CDR1 GTSNPN, CDR2 SVGIG (reference sequence). The CDR3 protein is CAWTPSGGGGYTF. CDR3 DNA: TGTGCCTGGACCCCCTCGGGGGGAGGTGGCTACACCTTC.

This clone was seen a single time. The chain uses TRBV6-1 and TRBJ2-7, with TRBD2 matching 8 bases. From germline, CDR1 is MNHNS and CDR2 SASEGT. J lost 5 bases, V lost 2 bases, and 11 bases had no gene match. The CDR3 sequence is 16 residues long. The CDR3 spells CASSEYPAGVSNEQYF. In DNA, the CDR3 is TGTGCCAGCAGTGAATATCCAGCGGGAGTCTCTAACGAGCAGTACTTC.

This sequence joins TRBV24-1 and TRBJ2-5, with a tentative D call TRBD1 (5 bases). Germline V CDR1 and CDR2: KGHDR, SFDVKD. V was pared by 5 bases and J by 0 bases, with 21 bases between. There are 18 residues in the CDR3. The CDR3: CATSARARAKSNQETQYF. CDR3 nucleotides: TGTGCCACCAGTGCCAGGGCTAGAGCAAAATCCAACCAAGAGACCCAGTACTTC.

V is TRBV28 and J is TRBJ1-2, with 9 bases aligning to TRBD1. The CDR3 is 16 amino acids. Germline V lookup: CDR1 MDHEN, CDR2 SYDVKM. The V gene end was trimmed by 1 base and the J gene end by 3 bases; junction bases not matched to a gene: 6. CDR3 DNA sequence: TGTGCCAGCAGTTTATACAACACAGGGGGCGACTATGGCTACACCTTC. Residues: CASSLYNTGGDYGYTF.

The rearrangement uses TRBV28 and TRBJ2-1; possible D gene TRBD2, 5 bases. The CDR3 runs 11 residues. CDR1 and CDR2 from the germline V gene are MDHEN and SYDVKM. V was shortened by 5 bases and J by 8 bases, with 7 bases between the two germline ends. For the CDR3, the DNA is TGTGCCAGCAGTGCGGGCTATGAGCAGTTCTTC. It translates to CASSAGYEQFF. Variable domain in full (rest from reference TRBV28 and TRBJ2-1): DVKVTQSSRYLVKRTGEKVFLECVQDMDHENMFWYRQDPGLGLRLIYFSYDVKMKEKGDIPEGYSVSREKKERFSLILESASTNQTSMYLCASSAGYEQFFGPGTRLTVL.